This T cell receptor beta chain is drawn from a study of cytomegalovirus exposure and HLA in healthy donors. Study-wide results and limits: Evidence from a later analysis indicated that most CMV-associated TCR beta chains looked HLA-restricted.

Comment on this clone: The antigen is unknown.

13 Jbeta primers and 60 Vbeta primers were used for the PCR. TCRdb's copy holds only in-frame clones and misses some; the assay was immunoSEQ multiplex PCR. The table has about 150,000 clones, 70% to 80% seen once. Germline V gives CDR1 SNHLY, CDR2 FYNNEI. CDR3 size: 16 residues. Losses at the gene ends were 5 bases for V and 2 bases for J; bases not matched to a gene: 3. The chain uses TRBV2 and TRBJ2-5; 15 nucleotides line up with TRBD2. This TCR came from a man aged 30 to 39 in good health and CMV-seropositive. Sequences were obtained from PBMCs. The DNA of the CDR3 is TGTGCCAGCAGTCGGGGACTAGCGGGGGGACAAGAGACCCAGTACTTC. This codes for CASSRGLAGGQETQYF.